This T cell receptor (beta chain) was observed in a study of response to subunit inactivated influenza vaccine. Study-wide results and caveats: It was suggested by the authors that few new T cells are recruited by each seasonal influenza vaccination.

TCRdb fed the RT-PCR reads into MiXCR, producing one record per CDR3 protein. This repertoire shows hundreds of thousands of distinct CDR3 sequences, approximately 15% found once; its top ten account for 2.5% to 3.5%. This clonotype was detected many times. Its antigen is not known. Germline values: CDR1 SGHNT, CDR2 YENEEA. The CDR3 sequence is 18 residues long. V was cut by 4 bases and J by 8 bases, with 27 bases left in between. Sample: CD4+ T cells sorted from PBMCs, taken around 25 months after vaccination. The V and J genes are TRBV11-3 and TRBJ2-1; TRBD1 is a possible D gene (6 bases). The TCR sequence derives from a man between 45 and 75 years old who received an inactivated influenza vaccine. CDR3 residues: CASSSRSVQGGGVYEQFF. Here the CDR3 DNA reads TGTGCCAGCAGCTCTAGGTCCGTTCAGGGTGGGGGCGTCTATGAGCAGTTCTTC.